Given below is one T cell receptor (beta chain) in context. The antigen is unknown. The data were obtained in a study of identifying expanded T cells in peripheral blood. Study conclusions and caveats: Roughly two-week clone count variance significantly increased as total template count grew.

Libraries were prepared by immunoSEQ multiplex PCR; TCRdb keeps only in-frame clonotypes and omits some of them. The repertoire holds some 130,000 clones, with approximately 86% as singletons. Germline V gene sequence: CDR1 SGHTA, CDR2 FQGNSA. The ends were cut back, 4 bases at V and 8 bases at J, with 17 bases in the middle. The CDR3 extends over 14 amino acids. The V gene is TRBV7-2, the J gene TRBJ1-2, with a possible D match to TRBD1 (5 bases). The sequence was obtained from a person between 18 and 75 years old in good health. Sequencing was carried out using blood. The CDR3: CASSSLGTLRGYTF. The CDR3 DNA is TGTGCCAGCAGCTCTTTAGGGACCCTGAGGGGCTACACCTTC.